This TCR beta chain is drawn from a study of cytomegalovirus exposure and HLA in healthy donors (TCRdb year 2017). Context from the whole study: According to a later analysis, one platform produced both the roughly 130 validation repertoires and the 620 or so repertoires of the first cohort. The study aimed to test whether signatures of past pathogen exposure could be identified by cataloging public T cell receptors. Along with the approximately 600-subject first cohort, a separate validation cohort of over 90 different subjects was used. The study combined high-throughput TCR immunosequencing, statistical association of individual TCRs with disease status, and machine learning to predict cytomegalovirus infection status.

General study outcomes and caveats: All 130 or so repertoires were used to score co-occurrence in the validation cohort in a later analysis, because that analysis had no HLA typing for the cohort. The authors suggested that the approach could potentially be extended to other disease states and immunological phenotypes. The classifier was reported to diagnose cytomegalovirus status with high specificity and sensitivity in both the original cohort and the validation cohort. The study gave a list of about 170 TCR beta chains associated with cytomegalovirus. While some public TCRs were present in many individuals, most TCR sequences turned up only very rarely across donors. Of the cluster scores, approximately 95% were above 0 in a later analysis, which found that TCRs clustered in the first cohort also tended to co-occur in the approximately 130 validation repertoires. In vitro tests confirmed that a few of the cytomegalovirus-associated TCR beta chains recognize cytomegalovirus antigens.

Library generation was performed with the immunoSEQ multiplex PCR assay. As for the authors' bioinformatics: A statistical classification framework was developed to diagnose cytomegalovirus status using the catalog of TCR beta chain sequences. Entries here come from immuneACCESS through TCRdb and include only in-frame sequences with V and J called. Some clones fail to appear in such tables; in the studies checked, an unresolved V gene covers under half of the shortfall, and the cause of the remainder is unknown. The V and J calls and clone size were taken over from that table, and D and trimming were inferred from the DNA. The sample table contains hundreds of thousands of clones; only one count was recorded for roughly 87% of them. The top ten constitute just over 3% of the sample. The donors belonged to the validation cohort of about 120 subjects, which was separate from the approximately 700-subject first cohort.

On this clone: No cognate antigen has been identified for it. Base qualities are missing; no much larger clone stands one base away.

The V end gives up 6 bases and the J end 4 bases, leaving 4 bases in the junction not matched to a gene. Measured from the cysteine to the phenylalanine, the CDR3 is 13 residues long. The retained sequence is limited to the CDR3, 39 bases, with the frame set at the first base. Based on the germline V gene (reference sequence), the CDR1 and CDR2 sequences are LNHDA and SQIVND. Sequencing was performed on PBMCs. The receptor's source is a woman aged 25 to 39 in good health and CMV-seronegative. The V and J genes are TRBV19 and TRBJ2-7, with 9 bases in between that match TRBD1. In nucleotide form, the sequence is TGTGCCAGTAGCGACAGGGGGTCATACGAGCAGTACTTC. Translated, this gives CASSDRGSYEQYF.